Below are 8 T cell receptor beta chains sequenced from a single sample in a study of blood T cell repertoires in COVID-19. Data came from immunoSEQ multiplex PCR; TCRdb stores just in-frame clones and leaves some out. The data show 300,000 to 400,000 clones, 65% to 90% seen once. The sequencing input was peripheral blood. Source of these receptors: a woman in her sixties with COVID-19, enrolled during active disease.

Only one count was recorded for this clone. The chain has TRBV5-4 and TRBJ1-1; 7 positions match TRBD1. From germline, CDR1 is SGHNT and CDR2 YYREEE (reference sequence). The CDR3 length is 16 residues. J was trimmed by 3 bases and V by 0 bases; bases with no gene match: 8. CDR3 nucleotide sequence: TGTGCCAGCAGCTTGGACGGGACAGAAAGGCACACTGAAGCTTTCTTT. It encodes CASSLDGTERHTEAFF.

The CDR3 DNA sequence: TGTGCCAGCAGTCCTCGACTGGTCCTCGGGAAGTACTTC. This codes for CASSPRLVLGKYF. This chain joins TRBV28 and TRBJ2-7, with D perhaps TRBD2 (5 bases). The V end was cut by 5 bases, the J end by 11 bases, with 19 bases between. The CDR3 contains 13 residues. The germline CDR1 and CDR2 sequences are MDHEN and SYDVKM. Drawing the rest from reference TRBV28 and TRBJ2-7, the complete variable domain is DVKVTQSSRYLVKRTGEKVFLECVQDMDHENMFWYRQDPGLGLRLIYFSYDVKMKEKGDIPEGYSVSREKKERFSLILESASTNQTSMYLCASSPRLVLGKYFGPGTRLTVT.

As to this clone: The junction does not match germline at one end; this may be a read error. In nucleotides, the CDR3 is TGTGCCAGCAGCCTTACAGGGTATTCAAGAGAGGCCCAGTACTTC. This codes for CASSLTGYSREAQYF. V gene TRBV14 combines with J gene TRBJ2-5; D possibly corresponds to TRBD1 (6 bases). The V gene's germline CDR1 is SGHDN and CDR2 FVKESK. This CDR3 has 15 residues.

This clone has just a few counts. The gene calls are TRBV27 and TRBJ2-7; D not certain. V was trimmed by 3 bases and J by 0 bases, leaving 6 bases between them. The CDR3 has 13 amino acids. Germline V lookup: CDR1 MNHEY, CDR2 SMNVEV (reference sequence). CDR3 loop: CASSLMSSYEQYF. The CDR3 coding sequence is TGTGCCAGCAGTTTGATGAGCTCCTACGAGCAGTACTTC.

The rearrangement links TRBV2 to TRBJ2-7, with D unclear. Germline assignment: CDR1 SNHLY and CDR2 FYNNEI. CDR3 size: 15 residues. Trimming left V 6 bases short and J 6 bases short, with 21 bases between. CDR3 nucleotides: TGTGCCAGCAGCGCCCAACTCTCTCCGGGTACCGAGCAGTACTTC. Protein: CASSAQLSPGTEQYF. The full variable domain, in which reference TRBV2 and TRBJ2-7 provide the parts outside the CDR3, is EPEVTQTPSHQVTQMGQEVILRCVPISNHLYFYWYRQILGQKVEFLVSFYNNEISEKSEIFDDQFSVERPDGSNFTLKIRSTKLEDSAMYFCASSAQLSPGTEQYFGPGTRLTVT.

CDR3 sequence (DNA): TGTGCCAGCCGAACAGGGGCAGAAGGGTGGGGCTACACCTTC. It specifies CASRTGAEGWGYTF. V gene TRBV6-5 combines with J gene TRBJ1-2; the match to TRBD1 covers 7 bases. The junction had 14 bases not matched to a gene; V was cut back by 8 bases and J by 8 bases. The germline gives CDR1 MNHEY, CDR2 SVGAGI. The CDR3 is 14 residues long.

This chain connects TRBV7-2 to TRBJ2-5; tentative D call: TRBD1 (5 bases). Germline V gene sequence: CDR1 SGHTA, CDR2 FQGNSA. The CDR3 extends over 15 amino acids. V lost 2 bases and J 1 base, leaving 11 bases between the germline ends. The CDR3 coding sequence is TGTGCCAGCAGCTTAAACACAGGAGCCCAAGAGACCCAGTACTTC. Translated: CASSLNTGAQETQYF.

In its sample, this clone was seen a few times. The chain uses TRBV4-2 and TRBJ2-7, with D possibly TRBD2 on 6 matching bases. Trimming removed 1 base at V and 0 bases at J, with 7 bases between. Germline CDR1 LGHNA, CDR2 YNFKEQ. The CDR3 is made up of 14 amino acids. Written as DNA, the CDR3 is TGTGCCAGCAGCCAAGGGGGGGTCTCCTACGAGCAGTACTTC. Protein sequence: CASSQGGVSYEQYF.